What follows are 2 T cell receptor beta chains derived from one specimen sequenced in a study of blood T cell repertoires in COVID-19. TCRdb keeps only in-frame clones here, not all; method: immunoSEQ multiplex PCR. The sample records about 190,000 clones, around 90% being singletons. Source material: peripheral blood. These receptors all stem from a man between 45 and 60 years old with acute or convalescent COVID-19.

This chain connects TRBV7-9 to TRBJ2-5; 7 bases align to TRBD2. J lost 1 base, V lost 3 bases, and 11 bases had no gene match. This CDR3 spans 17 amino acids. From germline, CDR1 is SEHNR and CDR2 FQNEAQ (reference sequence). Here the CDR3 reads CASSFVGGPDLQETQYF. Written as DNA, the CDR3 is TGTGCCAGCAGCTTTGTGGGAGGGCCGGATCTCCAAGAGACCCAGTACTTC. The variable domain in full, completed from reference TRBV7-9 and TRBJ2-5, reads DTGVSQNPRHKITKRGQNVTFRCDPISEHNRLYWYRQTLGQGPEFLTYFQNEAQLEKSRLLSDRFSAERPKGSFSTLEIQRTEQGDSAMYLCASSFVGGPDLQETQYFGPGTRLLVL.

The chain links TRBV27 to TRBJ2-3, with D hard to call. The CDR3 loop spans 15 amino acids. V shed 3 bases and J shed 10 bases, with 20 bases lying between them. Germline assignment: CDR1 MNHEY and CDR2 SMNVEV (reference sequence). The CDR3 loop is CASSFVGPSQVAQYF. The CDR3 DNA reads as TGTGCCAGCAGTTTTGTGGGTCCTTCCCAGGTGGCGCAGTATTTT.